This T cell receptor (beta chain) was documented in a study of Ad26.COV2.S vaccination and SARS-CoV-2 variants. Treatment in this sample: over 15 received Ad26.COV2.S at low or high dose, single or two shots; 5 received placebo; per-sample allocation not given. Sampling happened 63 days after the first vaccine or placebo injection. Only in-frame clones appear in the TCRdb table, and some are missing; sequencing was by immunoSEQ multiplex PCR. The sample records about 320,000 clones, roughly 86% being singletons. Material: peripheral blood, obtained in a trial of Ad26.COV2.S vaccine versus placebo. The clonotype originates from a person between 18 and 65 years old who received the Ad26.COV2.S COVID-19 vaccine or a placebo.

CDR3 in amino acids: CASSYSESSGANVLTF. The CDR3 nucleotides are TGTGCCAGCAGTTACTCTGAAAGTTCCGGGGCCAACGTCCTGACTTTC. V is TRBV6-5 and J is TRBJ2-6; D is undetermined. The CDR3 loop spans 16 amino acids. V was pared by 0 bases and J by 4 bases, with 10 bases between. Germline V gene sequence: CDR1 MNHEY, CDR2 SVGAGI.